Reported below is one T cell receptor (beta chain). Antigen specificity is unknown. The study, taken as a whole, reports: Tumor Tregs overlapped most with tumor, then blood, naive CD4+ cells. The larger cohort examined one V-J beta rearrangement, not whole repertoires.

The CDR3 is 15 amino acids. V was trimmed by 0 bases and J by 0 bases, leaving 8 bases between them. CDR1 and CDR2 (germline): SGHTA, FQGNSA. Constant-region reverse primers amplified full-length variable regions, followed by semi-nested Nested Universal Primer A PCR. MiXCR was run by TCRdb on the 5' RACE reads, yielding one entry per CDR3 protein. The sample yields more than 45,000 distinct CDR3 sequences, 28% seen once. This sequence originates from a female donor with breast cancer. The V and J genes are TRBV7-2 and TRBJ1-2, with TRBD1 as a possible D gene (5 bases). Sequences were obtained from tumor-infiltrating memory CD4+ T cells sorted from the breast tumor. Subset: memory CD4+ T cells, CD4+CD45RO+CD25-. CDR3 sequence: CASSLAEGTNYGYTF. For the CDR3, the DNA is TGTGCCAGCAGCTTAGCAGAGGGGACTAACTATGGCTACACCTTC.